Listed below are T cell receptor beta chains from one sample, sequenced in a study of CD4 T cells in relation to SARS-CoV-2 and coronaviruses. These receptors' targets are unknown. TCRdb's copy holds only in-frame clones and misses some; the assay was immunoSEQ multiplex PCR. The table includes more than 25,000 clones, 60% to 80% detected once. Sequences were obtained from CD4+ T cells from PBMCs, cultured in vitro. The receptor source for this set is a human donor in good health. The CDR3 runs from the conserved cysteine through the conserved F or W. Fields, in order: J gene, D gene, clone size, V gene, CDR3 protein, CDR3 DNA. A D gene is named only where the DNA matches it firmly. Clone size, where shown, is once, few, many, or a class for clones that have expanded.

TRBJ1-5 . . TRBV19 CASSIEGGQLYQPQHF TGTGCCAGTAGTATAGAAGGCGGACAGCTCTATCAGCCCCAGCATTTT
TRBJ2-7 . . TRBV11-3 CASSSFGGSYEQYF TGTGCCAGCAGCTCTTTCGGGGGCTCCTACGAGCAGTACTTC
TRBJ2-1 TRBD1 . TRBV4-2 CASSQFRDRNEQFF TGTGCCAGCAGTCAATTCCGGGACAGGAATGAGCAGTTCTTC
TRBJ2-5 TRBD2 . TRBV7-8 CASSFSFYTDLRGGRRQETQYF TGTGCCAGCAGCTTTAGTTTTTACACCGACTTGAGGGGAGGGCGCCGTCAAGAGACCCAGTACTTC
TRBJ2-3 TRBD1 . TRBV11-3 CASSPGQGSTDTQYF TGTGCCAGCAGCCCCGGACAGGGTAGCACAGATACGCAGTATTTT
TRBJ2-2 TRBD2 . TRBV27 CASRLLRGAGELFF TGTGCCAGCAGATTGTTGCGGGGGGCCGGGGAGCTGTTTTTT
TRBJ2-5 TRBD1 . TRBV3-1/TRBV3-2 CASSTRQGLGAQYF TGTGCCAGCAGCACACGACAGGGGTTGGGGGCCCAGTACTTC
TRBJ2-5 . . TRBV19 CASSSSQETQYF TGTGCCAGTAGCAGCTCCCAAGAGACCCAGTACTTC
TRBJ1-5 . . TRBV5-4 CASSPNRLRSNQPQHF TGTGCCAGCAGCCCTAACAGACTACGGAGCAATCAGCCCCAGCATTTT
TRBJ2-1 . . TRBV5-6 CASSLGGPEQFF TGTGCCAGCAGCTTGGGGGGACCGGAGCAGTTCTTC
TRBJ1-1 TRBD1 . TRBV3-1/TRBV3-2 CASSQGTGGETEAFF TGTGCCAGCAGCCAAGGGACAGGGGGCGAAACTGAAGCTTTCTTT
TRBJ2-5 . . TRBV5-1 CASSLAPGMRGQETQYF TGCGCCAGCAGCTTGGCGCCCGGGATGCGAGGGCAAGAGACCCAGTACTTC
TRBJ2-1 . few TRBV4-3 CASSQDISGSYNEQFF TGCGCCAGCAGCCAAGATATAAGCGGCTCCTACAATGAGCAGTTCTTC
TRBJ1-1 TRBD1 . TRBV7-2 CASSLAGTGAEAFF TGTGCCAGCAGCTTAGCGGGGACAGGGGCCGAAGCTTTCTTT
TRBJ1-1 . . TRBV16 CASSQLQTNTEAFF TGTGCCAGCAGCCAATTACAGACCAACACTGAAGCTTTCTTT
TRBJ2-7 . few TRBV2 CASGAGWVYF TGTGCCAGCGGCGCGGGATGGGTGTACTTC
TRBJ2-7 . few TRBV28 CASKVGAGHEQYF TGTGCCAGCAAGGTAGGGGCAGGACACGAGCAGTACTTC
TRBJ1-2 . . TRBV3-1/TRBV3-2 CASTPNPPSKDSSNYGYTF TGTGCCAGCACCCCAAATCCACCCTCGAAAGACAGCTCTAACTATGGCTACACCTTC
TRBJ2-7 . . TRBV10-3 CAISAGSYEQYF TGTGCCATCTCTGCGGGGTCTTACGAGCAGTACTTC
TRBJ2-1 . . TRBV20-1 CSASGATEQFF TGCAGTGCTAGCGGGGCTACGGAGCAGTTCTTC
TRBJ2-3 . few TRBV5-1 CASSLAGLRSTDTQYF TGCGCCAGCAGCTTGGCCGGGCTACGAAGCACAGATACGCAGTATTTT
TRBJ2-1 TRBD2 few TRBV5-1 CASSGTSGGSSSYNEQFF TGCGCCAGCAGCGGGACTAGCGGGGGGTCAAGCTCCTACAATGAGCAGTTCTTC
TRBJ2-5 . . TRBV6-2/TRBV6-3 CASSQGGFETQYF TGTGCCAGCAGTCAAGGGGGTTTCGAGACCCAGTACTTC
TRBJ2-7 . . TRBV5-6 CASSLVLGYEQYF TGTGCCAGCAGCTTGGTTCTGGGTTACGAGCAGTACTTC
TRBJ2-7 TRBD2 . TRBV27 CASSFHGGAGGRNEQYF TGTGCCAGCAGTTTTCATGGCGGCGCGGGGGGGCGTAACGAGCAGTACTTC
TRBJ2-3 TRBD1 . TRBV5-4 CASSFEPQGARDTQYF TGTGCCAGCAGCTTCGAGCCCCAGGGGGCGAGAGATACGCAGTATTTT
TRBJ1-3 . . TRBV7-2 CASSSGQPGNTIYF TGTGCCAGCAGCTCCGGACAGCCTGGAAACACCATATATTTT
TRBJ1-1 . . TRBV7-9 CASSLASVNTEAFF TGTGCCAGCAGCTTAGCGTCGGTGAACACTGAAGCTTTCTTT
TRBJ2-5 TRBD2 . TRBV2 CAGGLAQETQYF TGTGCCGGGGGACTAGCCCAAGAGACCCAGTACTTC
TRBJ2-1 . . TRBV11-3 CASSGGREHNEQFF TGTGCCAGCAGCGGGGGGCGGGAGCACAATGAGCAGTTCTTC
TRBJ1-2 TRBD1 . TRBV7-9 CASSDGTEYGYTF TGTGCCAGCAGCGACGGGACAGAGTATGGCTACACCTTC
TRBJ1-2 . . TRBV7-2 CASSLFVQGPYGYTF TGTGCCAGCAGCTTATTCGTACAGGGCCCCTATGGCTACACCTTC
TRBJ2-7 . . TRBV6-6 CASRGGSYEQYF TGTGCCAGCAGAGGAGGTTCCTACGAGCAGTACTTC
TRBJ1-5 TRBD1 . TRBV19 CASHPDRGHQPQHF TGTGCCAGCCACCCGGACAGGGGACATCAGCCCCAGCATTTT
TRBJ2-3 . . TRBV5-1 CASSEVGGFADTQYF TGCGCCAGCAGCGAAGTCGGGGGCTTCGCAGATACGCAGTATTTT
TRBJ2-6 . . TRBV7-2 CASSLAGVGANVLTF TGTGCCAGCAGCTTAGCGGGGGTTGGGGCCAACGTCCTGACTTTC
TRBJ1-3 . . TRBV3-1/TRBV3-2 CASSQITGPGNTIYF TGTGCCAGCAGCCAAATCACAGGGCCCGGAAACACCATATATTTT
TRBJ2-1 TRBD2 few TRBV29-1 CSGGTSGNYNEQFF TGCAGCGGGGGGACTAGCGGTAACTACAATGAGCAGTTCTTC
TRBJ1-2 TRBD1 . TRBV7-2 CASSLGQGDYGYTF TGTGCCAGCAGCTTAGGCCAGGGGGACTATGGCTACACCTTC
TRBJ2-1 . . TRBV7-9 CASSLIIVGRDTYNEQFF TGTGCCAGCAGCTTAATTATCGTGGGGCGGGATACCTACAATGAGCAGTTCTTC
TRBJ1-1 . . TRBV5-1 CASSPGLSTEAFF TGCGCCAGCAGCCCGGGATTGAGCACTGAAGCTTTCTTT
TRBJ2-1 TRBD1 few TRBV7-2 CASSLTGSSYNEQFF TGTGCCAGCAGCTTGACAGGGAGCTCCTACAATGAGCAGTTCTTC
TRBJ1-5 . . TRBV6-2/TRBV6-3 CASSQGPVQPQHF TGTGCCAGCAGTCAAGGGCCAGTGCAGCCCCAGCATTTT
TRBJ1-5 . . TRBV5-1 CASSLAGLSNQPQHF TGCGCCAGCAGCTTGGCCGGTCTTAGCAATCAGCCCCAGCATTTT
TRBJ2-7 TRBD1 few TRBV27 CASRTLGQGVYEQYF TGTGCCAGCAGGACCCTCGGACAGGGGGTCTACGAGCAGTACTTC
TRBJ2-7 . . TRBV11-3 CASSLPPWAGAPYEQYF TGTGCCAGCAGCTTACCCCCGTGGGCCGGAGCTCCCTACGAGCAGTACTTC
TRBJ1-2 . . TRBV21-1 CASKGGFYGYTF TGTGCCAGCAAGGGGGGGTTTTATGGCTACACCTTC
TRBJ1-5 TRBD1 . TRBV11-3 CASSQGQAYSNQPQHF TGTGCCAGCAGCCAAGGACAGGCGTATAGCAATCAGCCCCAGCATTTT
TRBJ2-3 . . TRBV5-1 CASRSDGASTDTQYF TGCGCCAGCAGATCGGACGGTGCTAGCACAGATACGCAGTATTTT